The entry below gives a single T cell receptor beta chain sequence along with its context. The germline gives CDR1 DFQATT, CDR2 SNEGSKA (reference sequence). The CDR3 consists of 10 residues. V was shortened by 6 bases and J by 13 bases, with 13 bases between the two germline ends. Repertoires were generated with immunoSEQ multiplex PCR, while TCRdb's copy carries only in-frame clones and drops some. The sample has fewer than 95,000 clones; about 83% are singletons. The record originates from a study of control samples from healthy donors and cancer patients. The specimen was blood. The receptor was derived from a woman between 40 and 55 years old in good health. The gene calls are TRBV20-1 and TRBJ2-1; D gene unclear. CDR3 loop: CSAQNAEQFF. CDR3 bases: TGCAGTGCCCAGAATGCCGAACAGTTCTTC.